Presented here are 2 T cell receptor beta chains from one specimen sequenced in a study of blood T cell repertoires in COVID-19. TCRdb keeps only in-frame clones here, not all; method: immunoSEQ multiplex PCR. The sample lists some 340,000 clones, 75% to 90% seen once, with approximately 3.7% in the top ten. Sequenced input: peripheral blood. The origin of the receptors is a woman under 30 with acute or convalescent COVID-19.

The chain couples TRBV27 to TRBJ1-4, with 8 nucleotides matching TRBD1. J lost 7 bases, V lost 4 bases, and 5 bases had no gene match. CDR1 is MNHEY and CDR2 is SMNVEV in the germline V gene (reference sequence). CDR3 length: 14 amino acids. CDR3 DNA sequence: TGTGCCAGCAGTTGGACAGGGTCTTCTGAAAAACTGTTTTTT. Translation gives CASSWTGSSEKLFF.

The chain has TRBV3-1 (or the pseudogene TRBV3-2) and TRBJ2-7; a possible D gene is TRBD2 (5 bases). Germline V gene sequence: CDR1 LGHDT, CDR2 YNNKEL (reference sequence). Trimming took off 4 bases at V and 1 base at J, with 8 bases between the two ends. This CDR3 has 13 residues. DNA for the CDR3: TGTGCCAGCAGCCCGACTACGTCCTACGAGCAGTACTTC. Amino acid sequence: CASSPTTSYEQYF.